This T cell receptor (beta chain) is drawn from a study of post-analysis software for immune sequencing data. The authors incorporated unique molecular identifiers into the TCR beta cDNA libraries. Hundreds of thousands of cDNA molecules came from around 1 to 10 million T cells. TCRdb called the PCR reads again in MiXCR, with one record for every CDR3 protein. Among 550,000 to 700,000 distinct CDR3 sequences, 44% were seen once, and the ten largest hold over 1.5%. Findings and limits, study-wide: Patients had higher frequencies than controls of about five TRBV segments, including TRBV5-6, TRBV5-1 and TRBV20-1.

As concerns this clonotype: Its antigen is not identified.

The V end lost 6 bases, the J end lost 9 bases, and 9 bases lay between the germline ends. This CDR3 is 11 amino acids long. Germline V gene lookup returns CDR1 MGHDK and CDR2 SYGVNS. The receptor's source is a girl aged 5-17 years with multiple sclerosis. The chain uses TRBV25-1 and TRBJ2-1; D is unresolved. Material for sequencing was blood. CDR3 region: CASRISGEQFF. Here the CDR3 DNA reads TGTGCCAGCAGGATTTCGGGTGAGCAGTTCTTC.